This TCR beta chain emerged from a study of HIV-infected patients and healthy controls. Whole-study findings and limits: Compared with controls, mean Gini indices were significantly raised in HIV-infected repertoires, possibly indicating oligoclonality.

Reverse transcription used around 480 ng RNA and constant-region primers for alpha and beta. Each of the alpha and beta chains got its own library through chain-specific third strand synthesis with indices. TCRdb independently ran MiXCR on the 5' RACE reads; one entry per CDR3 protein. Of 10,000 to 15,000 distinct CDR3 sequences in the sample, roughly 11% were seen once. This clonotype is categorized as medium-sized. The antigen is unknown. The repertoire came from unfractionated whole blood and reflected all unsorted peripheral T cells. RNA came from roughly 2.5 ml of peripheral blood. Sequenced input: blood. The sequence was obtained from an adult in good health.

For the CDR3, the DNA is TGTGCCAGCAGTCGGACTAGCGGGACCTACGAGCAGTACTTC. Translation gives CASSRTSGTYEQYF. The J gene is TRBJ2-7, the V gene TRBV27; 12 bases fit TRBD2. The germline V gene encodes CDR1 MNHEY and CDR2 SMNVEV (reference sequence). The CDR3 loop spans 14 amino acids. The ends lost 5 bases at V and 2 bases at J; junction bases unmatched: 1.